This TCR beta chain comes out of a study of blood T cell repertoires in COVID-19. Study background: T cells, B-cell-depleted T cells, or PBMCs provided the cDNA or gDNA that served as material.

Looked up from germline, CDR1 is SGHRS and CDR2 is YFSETQ. This CDR3 has 17 residues. J gave up 1 base and V 3 bases, and 6 bases lay outside the gene matches. Per the original methods: How many nucleated cells were present was estimated from reference gene primer amplification. This table comes from immunoSEQ multiplex PCR, and its TCRdb copy is limited to in-frame clones, with some not included. That table is the source of V, J and clone size, and D and trimming were worked out from the DNA. The sample carries roughly 59,000 clones, almost 80% recorded once. The sequence derives from a man older than 75 with acute or convalescent COVID-19. This sequence joins TRBV5-1 and TRBJ2-1; 11 bases match TRBD2. Sample: peripheral blood. CDR3 region: CASSSPGLAESYNEQFF. The CDR3 bases are TGCGCCAGCAGCTCCCCGGGACTAGCGGAATCCTACAATGAGCAGTTCTTC.